A selection of T cell receptor beta chains follows, all from one sample in a study of spatial heterogeneity in lung cancer. Using its own MiXCR run on the 5' RACE reads, TCRdb lists one record per CDR3 protein. The sample has approximately 94,000 distinct CDR3 sequences, 4% to 4.5% seen once. The sequencing used lung tumor tissue, collected at surgery. The receptors here all came from a male donor with early-stage non-small cell lung cancer. Each CDR3 is given with its conserved first and last residue. A D gene is named only where the DNA matches it firmly. Clone size, where shown, is once, few, many, or a class for clones that have expanded.

TRBD1	many	TRBV20-1	TRBJ2-7	TGCAGTGCTAGGCCCGGACAGGGTTCGCCCTACGAGCAGTACTTC	CSARPGQGSPYEQYF
NA	many	TRBV29-1	TRBJ1-2	TGCAGCGTTGGTAGCAGTAACTATGGCTACACCTTC	CSVGSSNYGYTF
NA	NA	TRBV4-1	TRBJ1-5	TGCGCCAGCAGCCAATTTTTAACGGGCAATCAGCCCCAGCATTTT	CASSQFLTGNQPQHF
NA	few	TRBV12-3/TRBV12-4	TRBJ1-5	TGTGCCAGCAGTTTGGGACACAGCAATCAGCCCCAGCATTTT	CASSLGHSNQPQHF
NA	many	TRBV6-5	TRBJ1-1	TGTGCCAGCAAAATACAGGTTATGAACACTGAAGCTTTCTTT	CASKIQVMNTEAFF
TRBD2	many	TRBV4-1	TRBJ2-1	TGCGCCAGCAGCCGGACTAGCAGCTCCTACAATGAGCAGTTCTTC	CASSRTSSSYNEQFF
TRBD1	many	TRBV20-1	TRBJ2-5	TGCAGTGCCGAGGACAGGGTAGAGACCCAGTACTTC	CSAEDRVETQYF
NA	many	TRBV20-1	TRBJ2-1	TGCAGTGCTTACCCCACCATGACTAGAACAAATGAGCAGTTCTTC	CSAYPTMTRTNEQFF
NA	NA	TRBV28	TRBJ1-2	TGTGCCAGCAGTTTGCTAGGGAGGCCCGACTATGGCTACACCTTC	CASSLLGRPDYGYTF
TRBD1	many	TRBV12-3/TRBV12-4	TRBJ1-1	TGTGCCAGCTCTCCGGGACAGTTCTTAAACACTGAAGCTTTCTTT	CASSPGQFLNTEAFF
TRBD2	many	TRBV11-2	TRBJ2-1	TGTGCCAGCAGCTCATACGAACCGGGACTAAGCTCCTACAATGAGCAGTTCTTC	CASSSYEPGLSSYNEQFF
NA	many	TRBV27	TRBJ2-1	TGTGCCAGCAGTTTATATAGGCACAATGAGCAGTTCTTC	CASSLYRHNEQFF
TRBD1	many	TRBV29-1	TRBJ1-1	TGCAGCGTTCGGACAGGTACGATGAACACTGAAGCTTTCTTT	CSVRTGTMNTEAFF
NA	many	TRBV7-2	TRBJ2-2	TGTGCCAGCAGCTTAGGGACTTACACCGGGGAGCTGTTTTTT	CASSLGTYTGELFF
TRBD1	many	TRBV2	TRBJ2-3	TGTGCCAGCAGTGAGCAGGGACAGGGCGCAGATACGCAGTATTTT	CASSEQGQGADTQYF
TRBD1	many	TRBV28	TRBJ1-2	TGTGCCAGCAGTTCGACAGGGGGCGATGGCTACACCTTC	CASSSTGGDGYTF
TRBD1	many	TRBV29-1	TRBJ2-5	TGCAGCGTTAGGACAGGGGGCTACGAGACCCAGTACTTC	CSVRTGGYETQYF
TRBD2	few	TRBV15	TRBJ2-1	TGTGCCACCAGCCCCCGCATTGGGGAGAGCGGGAGTCCCTACAATGAGCAGTTCTTC	CATSPRIGESGSPYNEQFF
NA	many	TRBV20-1	TRBJ2-7	TGCAGTGCGCATCGTAGGGGGGGAAAAGTCTCCTACGAGCAGTACTTC	CSAHRRGGKVSYEQYF
TRBD1	many	TRBV4-1	TRBJ1-4	TGCGCCAGCAGCCTAGAGACAGGGATAATAGAAAAACTGTTTTTT	CASSLETGIIEKLFF
TRBD2	many	TRBV12-3/TRBV12-4	TRBJ2-7	TGTGCCAGCAGTTGGGGACTAGCGGGAACGTACGAGCAGTACTTC	CASSWGLAGTYEQYF
NA	many	TRBV29-1	TRBJ2-5	TGCAGCGTTGGACCCCAAGAGACCCAGTACTTC	CSVGPQETQYF
NA	NA	TRBV18	TRBJ2-3	TGTGCCAGCTCCCCCTCCCAGGCGGATATGCAGTATTTT	CASSPSQADMQYF
NA	many	TRBV6-1	TRBJ2-7	TGTGCCAGCAGTGAAGGGGAATTCGAGCAGTACTTC	CASSEGEFEQYF
NA	many	TRBV28	TRBJ1-6	TGTGCCAGCAGTTTATTAGGGGTCGGCAATTCACCCCTCCACTTT	CASSLLGVGNSPLHF
NA	many	TRBV6-1	TRBJ1-2	TGTGCCAGACGGACAGACAACTATGGCTACACCTTC	CARRTDNYGYTF
TRBD2	NA	TRBV14	TRBJ2-1	TGTGCCAGCAGCCACGTCCGAAGCGGGGACAATGAGCAGTTCTTC	CASSHVRSGDNEQFF
NA	few	TRBV7-9	TRBJ2-1	TGTGCCAGCAGCTTAGTTTCGCGGGGAAACAATGAGCAGTTCTTC	CASSLVSRGNNEQFF
NA	few	TRBV4-2	TRBJ1-1	TGTGCCAGCAGCCAATCGGAGAACACTGAAGCTTTCTTT	CASSQSENTEAFF
TRBD2	many	TRBV27	TRBJ2-1	TGTGCCAGCAGTTCGGGACTAGCGTACTACAATGAGCAGTTCTTC	CASSSGLAYYNEQFF
NA	few	TRBV7-8	TRBJ2-5	TGTGCCAGCAGCGGTAACGTTGGGGGAGCGACCCAGTACTTC	CASSGNVGGATQYF
NA	many	TRBV14	TRBJ2-1	TGTGCCAGCAGCCAAGATCGAGTAGCGTGGAGCTCCTACAATGAGCAGTTCTTC	CASSQDRVAWSSYNEQFF
NA	many	TRBV29-1	TRBJ2-1	TGCACCGCGGATTTTGATTACAATGAGCAGTTCTTC	CTADFDYNEQFF
NA	few	TRBV5-1	TRBJ2-7	TGCGCCAGCAGCCTCTCGGACCGGGACGTAAAGTACTTC	CASSLSDRDVKYF
NA	many	TRBV5-1	TRBJ1-1	TGCGCCAGCAGCTTTTTAGGCGGAAACACTGAAGCTTTCTTT	CASSFLGGNTEAFF
TRBD1	many	TRBV4-1	TRBJ1-2	TGCGCCAGCAGCCAAGTATTGGACAGGGGTGGCTATGGCTACACCTTC	CASSQVLDRGGYGYTF
NA	many	TRBV6-1	TRBJ1-4	TGTGCCAGCAAAGCAGGGATTAATGAAAAACTGTTTTTT	CASKAGINEKLFF
TRBD2	many	TRBV11-2	TRBJ2-3	TGTGCCAGCAGTGGGACTAGCGGATACACAGATACGCAGTATTTT	CASSGTSGYTDTQYF
TRBD1	many	TRBV9	TRBJ2-2	TGTGCCAGCAGCGTAACAGGGGCCACCCTTCACGGGGAGCTGTTTTTT	CASSVTGATLHGELFF
NA	many	TRBV20-1	TRBJ1-1	TGCAGTGCTAGATTGCGGTTCATGAACACTGAAGCTTTCTTT	CSARLRFMNTEAFF
TRBD2	many	TRBV20-1	TRBJ2-3	TGCAGTGCTCCAAAGTTCGGGACTAGCGGGACCAACACAGATACGCAGTATTTT	CSAPKFGTSGTNTDTQYF
NA	few	TRBV11-2	TRBJ1-6	TGTGCCAGCAGCTTATATGGCAGGGCTGGGTCAAGTTCACCCCTCCACTTT	CASSLYGRAGSSSPLHF
NA	many	TRBV28	TRBJ1-5	TGTGCCAGCAGTCCTCGCGGGGGAGTCAATCAGCCCCAGCATTTT	CASSPRGGVNQPQHF
TRBD1	many	TRBV12-3/TRBV12-4	TRBJ2-3	TGTGCCAGCAGATACAGGGGGCAGACAACAGATACGCAGTATTTT	CASRYRGQTTDTQYF
TRBD1	many	TRBV4-1	TRBJ1-1	TGCGCCAGCAGCCGGGGGACAGGGGAACCTGAAGCTTTCTTT	CASSRGTGEPEAFF
NA	many	TRBV3-1	TRBJ1-5	TGTGCCAGCAGCCAAGGAAGGCTTCAGCCCCAGCATTTT	CASSQGRLQPQHF
NA	many	TRBV12-3/TRBV12-4	TRBJ2-5	TGTGCCAGCACCTACCTTAGGTATCCCGCCCCCCAAGAGACCCAGTACTTC	CASTYLRYPAPQETQYF
TRBD1	many	TRBV3-1	TRBJ2-2	TGTGCCAGCAGCTACAGGGGGGCCTGGACCGGGGAGCTGTTTTTT	CASSYRGAWTGELFF
TRBD1	many	TRBV4-1	TRBJ1-5	TGCGCCAGCAGCCCAGGCAGGGGGACAGCGAGCAATCAGCCCCAGCATTTT	CASSPGRGTASNQPQHF
NA	many	TRBV12-3/TRBV12-4	TRBJ1-6	TGTGCCAGCAGTTTATCGACCCTCCAGCCCCTCCACTTT	CASSLSTLQPLHF
NA	few	TRBV4-2	TRBJ2-3	TGTGCCAGCAGCCAAGAAACGGGACGGAACACAGATACGCAGTATTTT	CASSQETGRNTDTQYF
NA	NA	TRBV2	TRBJ1-1	TGTGCCAGCAGTGAATATATGGGGACCACTGAAGCTTTCTTT	CASSEYMGTTEAFF
NA	many	TRBV29-1	TRBJ2-1	TGCAGCGTTGTACCCCCGGAGAGTTCCTACAATGAGCAGTTCTTC	CSVVPPESSYNEQFF